One and the same sample provided the 6 T cell receptor beta chains below, sequenced in a study of blood T cell repertoires in COVID-19. Measured with immunoSEQ multiplex PCR; TCRdb has only the in-frame clones, and not every one. The table lists a few hundred thousand clones, around 86% of them singletons, with 3.5% to 4% in the top ten. The sample comprised PBMCs or T cells enriched from blood (not recorded which). Source of these receptors: a woman between 40 and 50 years old with acute COVID-19.

The rearrangement joins TRBV19 to TRBJ2-2; D gene unclear. The CDR3 runs to 13 residues. V was cut by 1 base and J by 6 bases, with 6 bases left in between. CDR1 LNHDA and CDR2 SQIVND come from the germline V gene (reference sequence). CDR3 DNA: TGTGCCAGTAGTATAGGACACCCCGGGGAGCTGTTTTTT. The encoded protein is CASSIGHPGELFF.

The chain links TRBV6-5 to TRBJ2-3, with D possibly TRBD2 on 6 matching bases. There are 12 residues in the CDR3. Germline-derived CDR1 and CDR2 are MNHEY and SVGAGI. Deletions cut 6 bases from V and 5 bases from J, with 9 bases between. CDR3 bases: TGTGCCAGCAGCTGGGACTTAGATACGCAGTATTTT. Its protein product is CASSWDLDTQYF.

V and J are TRBV28 and TRBJ1-2, with D unresolved. CDR1 MDHEN and CDR2 SYDVKM come from the germline V gene. The CDR3 extends over 12 amino acids. The V and J ends lost 6 bases and 6 bases respectively, with 11 bases between them. This CDR3 reads CASRHPPNGYTF. The CDR3 region has the DNA TGTGCCAGCAGACACCCGCCGAATGGCTACACCTTC.

This chain connects TRBV28 to TRBJ2-1; 10 bases map to TRBD2. The J segment lost 8 bases and the V segment lost 5 bases, leaving 6 bases of the junction unmatched. CDR1 and CDR2 (germline): MDHEN, SYDVKM. CDR3 size: 14 residues. The DNA of the CDR3 is TGTGCCAGCAGTGTTAGCGGGAGGTACTATGAGCAGTTCTTC. Its translation is CASSVSGRYYEQFF.

This clone was observed a few times. The chain joins TRBV30 to TRBJ1-5; a weak D match, TRBD1 (5 bases). The CDR3 has 13 residues. Germline V CDR1 and CDR2: GTSNPN, SVGIG (reference sequence). CDR3 in amino acids: CAVGGKGNQPQHF. The CDR3 nucleotides read TGTGCTGTGGGGGGGAAAGGGAATCAGCCCCAGCATTTT.

The chain uses TRBV24-1 and TRBJ2-2; 8 bases agree with TRBD1. Germline values: CDR1 KGHDR, CDR2 SFDVKD. The CDR3 covers 17 residues. V was pared by 1 base and J by 1 base, with 4 bases of the junction left unmatched. The CDR3 DNA reads as TGTGCCACCAGTGATTTCTCGGGACAGGTGAACACCGGGGAGCTGTTTTTT. Translating gives CATSDFSGQVNTGELFF.